This T cell receptor beta chain was profiled in a study of Graves' ophthalmopathy and Graves' hyperthyroidism. V lost 6 bases and J lost 1, with 12 bases in between. The CDR3 has 14 amino acids. Per the germline V gene, CDR1 is SGHTA and CDR2 is FQGNSA. This clonotype came up many times. Antigen: not known. The sequenced template was RNA, covering the TCR beta CDR3 region. RT-PCR with HTBI primers came first, then second-round multiplex PCR. TCRdb itself ran the multiplex PCR reads through MiXCR, one entry per CDR3 protein. The table includes about 390,000 distinct CDR3 sequences, less than 20% detected once. Overall study results and limits: The model's prediction of ophthalmopathy progression had around 70% sensitivity and 72% to 75% specificity. A majority of expanded thyroid clonotypes exceeding 0.001 frequency were likewise present in blood.

Clinical symptoms, serum thyroxine, TRAb, thyroid ultrasound and orbital computed tomography determined diagnosis. J is TRBJ1-1 and V is TRBV7-2; a possible D gene is TRBD1 (5 bases). The TCR originated in a woman in her late teens or twenties with stable Graves' hyperthyroidism. The sample comprised peripheral blood. CDR3 sequence: CASSLMRGNTEAFF. For the CDR3, the DNA is TGTGCCAGCAGTCTGATGAGGGGGAACACTGAAGCTTTCTTT.